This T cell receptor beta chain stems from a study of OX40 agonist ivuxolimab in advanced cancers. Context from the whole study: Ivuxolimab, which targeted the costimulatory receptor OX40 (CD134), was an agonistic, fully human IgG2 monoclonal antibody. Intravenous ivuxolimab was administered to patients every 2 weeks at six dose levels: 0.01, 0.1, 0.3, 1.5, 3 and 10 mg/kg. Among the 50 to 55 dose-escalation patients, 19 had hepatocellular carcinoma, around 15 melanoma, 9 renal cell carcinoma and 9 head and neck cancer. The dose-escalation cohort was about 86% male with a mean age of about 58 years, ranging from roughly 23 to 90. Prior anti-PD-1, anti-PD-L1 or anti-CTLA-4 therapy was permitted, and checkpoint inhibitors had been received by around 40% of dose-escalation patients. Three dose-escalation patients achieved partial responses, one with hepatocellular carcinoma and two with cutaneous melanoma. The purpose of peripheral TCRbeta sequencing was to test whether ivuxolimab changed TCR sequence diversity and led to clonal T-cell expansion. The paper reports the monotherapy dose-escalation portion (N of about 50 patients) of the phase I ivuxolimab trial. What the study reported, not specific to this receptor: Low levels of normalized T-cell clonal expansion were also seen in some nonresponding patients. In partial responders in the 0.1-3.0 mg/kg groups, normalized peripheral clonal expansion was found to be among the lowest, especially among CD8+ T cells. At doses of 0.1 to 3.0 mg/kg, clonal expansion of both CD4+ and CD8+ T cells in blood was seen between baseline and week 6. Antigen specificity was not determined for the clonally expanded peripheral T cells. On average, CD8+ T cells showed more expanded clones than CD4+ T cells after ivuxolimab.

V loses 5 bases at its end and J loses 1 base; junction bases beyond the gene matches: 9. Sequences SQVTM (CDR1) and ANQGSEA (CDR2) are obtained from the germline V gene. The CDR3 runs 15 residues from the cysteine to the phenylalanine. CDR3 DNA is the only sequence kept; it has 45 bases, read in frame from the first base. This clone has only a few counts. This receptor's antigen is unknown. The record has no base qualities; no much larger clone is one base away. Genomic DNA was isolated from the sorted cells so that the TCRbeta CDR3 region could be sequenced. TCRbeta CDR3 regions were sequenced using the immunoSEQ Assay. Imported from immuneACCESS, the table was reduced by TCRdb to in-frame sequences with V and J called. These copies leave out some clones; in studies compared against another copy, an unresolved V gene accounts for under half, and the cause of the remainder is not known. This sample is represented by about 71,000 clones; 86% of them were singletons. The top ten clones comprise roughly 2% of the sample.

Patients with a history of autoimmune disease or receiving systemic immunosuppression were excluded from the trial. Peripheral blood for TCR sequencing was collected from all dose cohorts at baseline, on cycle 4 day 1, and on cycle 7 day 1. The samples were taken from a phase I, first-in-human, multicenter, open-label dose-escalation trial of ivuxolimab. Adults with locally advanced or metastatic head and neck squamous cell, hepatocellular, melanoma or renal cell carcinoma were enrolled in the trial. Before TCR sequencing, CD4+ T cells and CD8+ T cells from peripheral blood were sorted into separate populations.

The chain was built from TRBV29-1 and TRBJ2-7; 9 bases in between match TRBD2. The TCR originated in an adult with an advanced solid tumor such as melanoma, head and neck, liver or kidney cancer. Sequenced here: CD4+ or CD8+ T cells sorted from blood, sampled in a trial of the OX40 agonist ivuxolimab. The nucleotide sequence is TGCAGCGTTATAGCGGGAGTAGAAAAATCCTACGAGCAGTACTTC. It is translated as CSVIAGVEKSYEQYF.